Listed below are T cell receptor beta chains from one sample, sequenced in a study of CD4 and CD8 cells across lung adenocarcinoma regions. TCRdb redid the calling of the PCR reads with MiXCR, one entry per CDR3 protein. Of 5,500 to 7,500 distinct CDR3 sequences listed, over 50% are singletons. Sequences were obtained from CD8+ T cells from the center of a lung tumor. The receptors originated from a male donor with lung adenocarcinoma. The CD4 and CD8 labels of this study may be unreliable. The CDR3 runs from the conserved cysteine through the conserved F or W. The order of the fields is V gene, J gene, CDR3 protein.

TRBV27	TRBJ1-6	CASSLLGDNSPLHF
TRBV20-1	TRBJ2-1	CSAREGRASGRYNEQFF
TRBV4-2	TRBJ2-3	CASSQELAGGPTDTQYF
TRBV6-4	TRBJ2-3	CAGIGGLDGDTQYF
TRBV27	TRBJ2-5	CASPRDILKENQETQYF
TRBV7-2	TRBJ2-5	CASSLEVVAETQYF
TRBV6-5	TRBJ2-1	CASTLLSGSPINEQFF
TRBV6-1	TRBJ2-2	CASSRRGRDTGELFF
TRBV10-1	TRBJ2-2	CASSEALAVRTGELYF
TRBV27	TRBJ2-1	CASTGAVEGEQFF
TRBV27	TRBJ2-1	CASRLRGARVQAGEVEQFF
TRBV12-3/TRBV12-4	TRBJ2-5	CASSSVARGGNTDTQYF
TRBV12-3/TRBV12-4	.	CASSLYSGKQFF
TRBV6-1	.	CASGLQAVNTEEQYF
TRBV6-5	TRBJ1-2	CASSYSLMGNYGYTF
TRBV14	TRBJ2-7	CASSHLPLGDSSYEQYF
TRBV25-1	TRBJ1-3	CASRSSGNTIYF
TRBV10-1	.	CASGGGQDQETQYF
TRBV10-1	.	CASSARAGGFNEQYF
TRBV6-1	TRBJ1-4	CASSEARGGVEKLFF
TRBV6-5	.	CASSKNRVPSYEQYF
TRBV6-1	TRBJ2-3	CASSSSLSGDTQYF
TRBV6-5	TRBJ2-1	CASSYSGQASSYDEQYF
TRBV10-3	TRBJ2-4	CAAGLSGKNIQYF
TRBV6-1	TRBJ1-2	CASSEAGFGYTF
TRBV6-1	TRBJ2-1	CASPDRSGGKAYNEQFF
TRBV28	TRBJ2-3	CASSLSSDTQYF
TRBV27	.	CASSGPGKEAQYF
TRBV6-1	TRBJ2-1	CASSRSRFSCNEQFF
TRBV27	TRBJ2-2	CASSFLSRARSTGELFF
TRBV10-2	TRBJ2-5	CATKWTAEYQETQYF
TRBV6-1	TRBJ2-3	CASRAGGRADTQYF
TRBV6-1	TRBJ2-1	CASSPGVGYNEQFF
TRBV12-3/TRBV12-4	TRBJ2-5	CASSFVWNEQYF
TRBV6-1	TRBJ2-3	CARGAGLGSTDTQYF
TRBV6-1	TRBJ2-3	CASTWRRSTDTQYF
TRBV4-1	TRBJ2-3	CASSQERGREGETQYF
TRBV27	TRBJ2-5	CASRGRGAGGKDTQYF
TRBV6-5	TRBJ2-2	CASSYAGGSSGAETLFF
TRBV28	TRBJ2-1	CASREGTGGYNEQFF
TRBV6-2/TRBV6-3	TRBJ2-5	CASSYGETQYF
TRBV28	TRBJ1-2	CASFGEAEGYGYTF
TRBV6-5	TRBJ2-1	CASSYQGRGEQFF
TRBV10-3	TRBJ2-3	CAISEAGGGRDTDTQYF
TRBV6-1	TRBJ1-4	CVSRSSGGRGEKLFF
TRBV6-5	TRBJ2-1	CASSYTGQPAYNEQFF
TRBV6-5	TRBJ2-3	CASSYRSTDTQYF
TRBV27	TRBJ2-1	CASLPSGRGNEQFF
TRBV7-2	TRBJ2-5	CVCALVGGRDQETQYF
TRBV14	TRBJ2-1	CASSQDQDEQFF
TRBV5-1	TRBJ2-3	CASSLMGLITDTQYF
TRBV10-1	TRBJ2-3	CASRGGGGGDKDTQYF
TRBV27	TRBJ2-3	CARGLRGTDTQYF